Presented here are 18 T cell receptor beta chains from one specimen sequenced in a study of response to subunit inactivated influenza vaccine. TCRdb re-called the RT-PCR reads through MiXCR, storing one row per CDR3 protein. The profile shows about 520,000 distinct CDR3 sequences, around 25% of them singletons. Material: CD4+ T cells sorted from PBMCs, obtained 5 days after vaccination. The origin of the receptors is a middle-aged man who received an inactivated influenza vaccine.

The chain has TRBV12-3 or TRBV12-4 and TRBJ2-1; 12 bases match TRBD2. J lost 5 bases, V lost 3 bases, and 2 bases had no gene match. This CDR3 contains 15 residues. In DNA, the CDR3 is TGTGCCAGCAGTTTGTGGACTAGCGGGGACAATGAGCAGTTCTTC. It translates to CASSLWTSGDNEQFF.

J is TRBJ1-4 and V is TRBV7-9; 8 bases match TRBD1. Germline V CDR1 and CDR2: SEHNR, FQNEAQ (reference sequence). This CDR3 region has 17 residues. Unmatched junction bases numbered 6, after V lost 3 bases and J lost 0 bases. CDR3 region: CASSFKGQGATNEKLFF. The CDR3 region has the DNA TGTGCCAGCAGCTTTAAAGGACAGGGAGCAACTAATGAAAAACTGTTTTTT. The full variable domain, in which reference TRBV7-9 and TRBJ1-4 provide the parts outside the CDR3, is DTGVSQNPRHKITKRGQNVTFRCDPISEHNRLYWYRQTLGQGPEFLTYFQNEAQLEKSRLLSDRFSAERPKGSFSTLEIQRTEQGDSAMYLCASSFKGQGATNEKLFFGSGTQLSVL.

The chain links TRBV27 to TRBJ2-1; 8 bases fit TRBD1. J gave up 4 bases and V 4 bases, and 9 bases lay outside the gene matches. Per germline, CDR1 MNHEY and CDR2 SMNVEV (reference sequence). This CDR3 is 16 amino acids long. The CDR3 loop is CASSSTGTGQYNEQFF. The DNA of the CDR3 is TGTGCCAGCAGTTCGACCGGGACAGGACAGTACAATGAGCAGTTCTTC.

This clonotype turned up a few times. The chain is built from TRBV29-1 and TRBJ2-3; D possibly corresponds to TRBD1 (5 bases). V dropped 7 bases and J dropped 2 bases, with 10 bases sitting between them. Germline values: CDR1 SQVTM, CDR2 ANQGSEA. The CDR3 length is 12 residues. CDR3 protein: CSARQTTDTQYF. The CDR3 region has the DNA TGCAGCGCCCGACAGACCACAGATACGCAGTATTTT.

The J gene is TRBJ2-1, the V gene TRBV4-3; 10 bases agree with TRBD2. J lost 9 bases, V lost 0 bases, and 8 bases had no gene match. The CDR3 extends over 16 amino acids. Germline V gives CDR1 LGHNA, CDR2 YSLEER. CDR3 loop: CASSQDFKREGSEQFF. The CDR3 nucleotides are TGCGCCAGCAGCCAAGATTTTAAGCGGGAGGGCAGTGAGCAGTTCTTC.

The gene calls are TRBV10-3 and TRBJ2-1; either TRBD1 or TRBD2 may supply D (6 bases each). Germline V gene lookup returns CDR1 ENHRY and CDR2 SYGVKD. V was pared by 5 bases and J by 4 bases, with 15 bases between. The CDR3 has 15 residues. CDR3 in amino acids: CAISPRDGTYNEQFF. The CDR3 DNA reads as TGTGCCATCAGTCCGCGGGACGGGACATACAATGAGCAGTTCTTC.

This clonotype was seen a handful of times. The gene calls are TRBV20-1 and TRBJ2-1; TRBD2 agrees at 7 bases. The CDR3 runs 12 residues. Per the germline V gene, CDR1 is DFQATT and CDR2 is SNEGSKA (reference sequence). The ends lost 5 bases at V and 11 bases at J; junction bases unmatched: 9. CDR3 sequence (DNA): TGCAGTGCTGTTGGGACTAACCAGAAGCAGTTCTTC. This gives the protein CSAVGTNQKQFF.

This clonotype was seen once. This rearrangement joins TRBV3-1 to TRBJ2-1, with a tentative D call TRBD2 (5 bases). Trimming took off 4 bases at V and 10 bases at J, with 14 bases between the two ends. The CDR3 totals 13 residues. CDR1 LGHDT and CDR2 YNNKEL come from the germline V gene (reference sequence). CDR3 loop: CASSRLEGQEQFF. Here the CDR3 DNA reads TGTGCCAGCAGCCGCCTTGAGGGCCAGGAGCAGTTCTTC.

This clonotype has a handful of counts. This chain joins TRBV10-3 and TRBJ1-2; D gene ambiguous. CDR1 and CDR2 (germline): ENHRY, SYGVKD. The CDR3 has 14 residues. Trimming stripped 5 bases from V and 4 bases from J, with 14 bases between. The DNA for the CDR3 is TGTGCCATCAGTTCCAACGGGCCGGGCTATGGCTACACCTTC. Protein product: CAISSNGPGYGYTF.

The CDR3 bases are TGCGCCAGCAGCGTACCGTCCGTAGCGGGAGTGGGAGAGACCCAGTACTTC. This gives the protein CASSVPSVAGVGETQYF. The chain joins TRBV5-1 to TRBJ2-5, with 9 bases matching TRBD2. There are 17 residues in the CDR3. Trimming removed 4 bases from V and 4 bases from J; junction bases left unmatched: 14. Germline V gives CDR1 SGHRS, CDR2 YFSETQ.

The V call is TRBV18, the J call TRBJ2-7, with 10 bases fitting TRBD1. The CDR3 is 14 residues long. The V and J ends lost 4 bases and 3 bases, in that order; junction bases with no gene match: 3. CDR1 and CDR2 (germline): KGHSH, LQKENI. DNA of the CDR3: TGTGCCAGCTCACAAGGGACAGGGGTCTACGAGCAGTACTTC. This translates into CASSQGTGVYEQYF.

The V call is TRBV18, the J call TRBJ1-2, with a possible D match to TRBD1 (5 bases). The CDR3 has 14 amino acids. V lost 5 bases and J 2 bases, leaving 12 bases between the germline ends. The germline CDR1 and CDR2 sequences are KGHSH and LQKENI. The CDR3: CASSLAGRNYGYTF. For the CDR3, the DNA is TGTGCCAGCTCATTAGCGGGACGGAACTATGGCTACACCTTC.

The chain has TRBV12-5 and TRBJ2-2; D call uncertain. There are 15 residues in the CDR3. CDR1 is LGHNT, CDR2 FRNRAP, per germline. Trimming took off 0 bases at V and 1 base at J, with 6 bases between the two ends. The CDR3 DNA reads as TGTGCTAGTGGTTTGGTAGCCGGGAACACCGGGGAGCTGTTTTTT. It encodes CASGLVAGNTGELFF.

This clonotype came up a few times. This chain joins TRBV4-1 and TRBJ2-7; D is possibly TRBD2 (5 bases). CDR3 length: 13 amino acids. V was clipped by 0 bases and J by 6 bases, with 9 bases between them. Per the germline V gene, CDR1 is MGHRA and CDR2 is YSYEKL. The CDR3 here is CASSQDRGFEQYF. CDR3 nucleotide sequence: TGCGCCAGCAGCCAAGACCGCGGGTTCGAGCAGTACTTC.

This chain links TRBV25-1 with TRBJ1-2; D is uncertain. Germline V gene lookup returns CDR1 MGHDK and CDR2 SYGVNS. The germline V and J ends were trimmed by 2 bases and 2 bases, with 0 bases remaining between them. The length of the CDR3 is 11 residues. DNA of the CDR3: TGTGCCAGCAGTGAAAACTATGGCTACACCTTC. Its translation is CASSENYGYTF.

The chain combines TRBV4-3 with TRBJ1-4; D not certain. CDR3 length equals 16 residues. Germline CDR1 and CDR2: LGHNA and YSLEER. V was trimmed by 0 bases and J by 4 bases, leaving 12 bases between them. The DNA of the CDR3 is TGCGCCAGCAGCCAAGACATCCAGAGAATTAATGAAAAACTGTTTTTT. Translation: CASSQDIQRINEKLFF.

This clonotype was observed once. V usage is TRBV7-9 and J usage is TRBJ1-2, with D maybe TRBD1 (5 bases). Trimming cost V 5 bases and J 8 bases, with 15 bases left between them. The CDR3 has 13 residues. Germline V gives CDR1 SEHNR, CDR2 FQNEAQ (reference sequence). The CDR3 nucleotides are TGTGCCAGCAGCCTTCAGGGTTTTGGCGGCTACACCTTC. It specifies CASSLQGFGGYTF.

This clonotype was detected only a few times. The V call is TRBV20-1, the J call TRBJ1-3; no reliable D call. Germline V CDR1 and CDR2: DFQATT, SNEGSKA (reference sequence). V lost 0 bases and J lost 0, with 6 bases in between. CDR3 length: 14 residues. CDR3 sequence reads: CSARDQTSGNTIYF. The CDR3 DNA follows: TGCAGTGCTAGAGATCAGACCTCTGGAAACACCATATATTTT.